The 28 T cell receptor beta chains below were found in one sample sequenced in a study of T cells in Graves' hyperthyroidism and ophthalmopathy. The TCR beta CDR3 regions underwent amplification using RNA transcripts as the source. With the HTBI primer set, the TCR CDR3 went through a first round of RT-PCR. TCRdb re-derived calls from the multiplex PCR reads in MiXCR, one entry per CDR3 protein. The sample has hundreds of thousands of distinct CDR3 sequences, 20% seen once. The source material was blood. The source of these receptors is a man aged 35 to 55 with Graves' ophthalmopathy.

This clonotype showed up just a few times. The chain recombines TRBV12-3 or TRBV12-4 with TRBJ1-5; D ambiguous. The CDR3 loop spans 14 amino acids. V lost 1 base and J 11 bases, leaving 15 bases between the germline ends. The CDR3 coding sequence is TGTGCCAGCAGTTTAGTGCCGGACGAAGCGACCCAGCATTTT. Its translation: CASSLVPDEATQHF.

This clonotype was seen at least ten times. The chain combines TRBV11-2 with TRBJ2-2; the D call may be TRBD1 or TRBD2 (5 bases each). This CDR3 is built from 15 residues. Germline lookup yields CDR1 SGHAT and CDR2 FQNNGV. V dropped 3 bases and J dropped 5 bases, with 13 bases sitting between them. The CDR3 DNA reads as TGTGCCAGCAGCTTTGCTACAGGAGGAACCGGGGAGCTGTTTTTT. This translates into CASSFATGGTGELFF.

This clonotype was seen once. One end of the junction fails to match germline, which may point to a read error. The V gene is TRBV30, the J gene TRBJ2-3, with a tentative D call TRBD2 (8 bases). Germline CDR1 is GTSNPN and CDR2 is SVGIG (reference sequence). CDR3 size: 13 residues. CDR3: CALDRTSTDAQYF. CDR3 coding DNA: TGTGCCTTGGACAGGACTAGCACAGATGCGCAGTATTTT.

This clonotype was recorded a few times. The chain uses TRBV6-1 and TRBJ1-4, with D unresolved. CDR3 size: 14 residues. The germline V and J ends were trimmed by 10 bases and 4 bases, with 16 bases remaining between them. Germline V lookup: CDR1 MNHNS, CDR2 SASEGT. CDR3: CATGQIAFNEKLFF. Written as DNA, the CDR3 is TGTGCCACGGGTCAGATCGCTTTTAATGAAAAACTGTTTTTT.

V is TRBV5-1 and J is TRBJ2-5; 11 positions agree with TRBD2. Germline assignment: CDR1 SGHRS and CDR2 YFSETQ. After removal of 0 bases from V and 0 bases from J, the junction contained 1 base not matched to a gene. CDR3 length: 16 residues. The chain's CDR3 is CASSLVAGGNQETQYF. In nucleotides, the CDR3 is TGCGCCAGCAGCTTGGTAGCGGGGGGGAACCAAGAGACCCAGTACTTC.

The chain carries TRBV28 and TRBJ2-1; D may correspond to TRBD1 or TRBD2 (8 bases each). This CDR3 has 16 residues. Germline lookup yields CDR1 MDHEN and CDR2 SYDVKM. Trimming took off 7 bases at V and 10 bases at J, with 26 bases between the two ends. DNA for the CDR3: TGTGCCAGCATCAGAGGAGGACAGGGACTAGTCGGCGAGCAGTTCTTC. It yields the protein CASIRGGQGLVGEQFF.

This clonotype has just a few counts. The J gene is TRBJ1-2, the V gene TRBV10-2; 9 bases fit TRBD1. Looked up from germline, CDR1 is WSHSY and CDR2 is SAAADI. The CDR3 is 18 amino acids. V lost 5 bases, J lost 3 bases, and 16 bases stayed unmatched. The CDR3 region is CASSRSTGTGPIDYGYTF. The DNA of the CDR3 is TGCGCCAGCAGTCGCTCGACAGGGACAGGGCCTATAGACTATGGCTACACCTTC.

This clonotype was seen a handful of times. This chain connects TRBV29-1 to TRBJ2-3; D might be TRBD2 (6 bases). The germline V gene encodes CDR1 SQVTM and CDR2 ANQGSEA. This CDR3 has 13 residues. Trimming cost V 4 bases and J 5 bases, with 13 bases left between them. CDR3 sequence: CSVAGRFLDTQYF. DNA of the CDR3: TGCAGCGTTGCAGGGAGGTTCCTAGATACGCAGTATTTT.

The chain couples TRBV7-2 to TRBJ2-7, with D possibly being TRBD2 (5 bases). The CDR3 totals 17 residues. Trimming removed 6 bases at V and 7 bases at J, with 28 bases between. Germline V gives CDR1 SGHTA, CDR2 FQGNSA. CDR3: CASSPSLWTGRVGEQYF. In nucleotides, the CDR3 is TGTGCCAGCAGTCCGAGTTTATGGACTGGGCGCGTCGGAGAGCAGTACTTC.

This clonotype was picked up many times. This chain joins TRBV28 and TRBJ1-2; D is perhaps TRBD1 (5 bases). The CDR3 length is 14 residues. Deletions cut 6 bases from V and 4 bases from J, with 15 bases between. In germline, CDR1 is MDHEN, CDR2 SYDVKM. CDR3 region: CASSTSGTVYGYTF. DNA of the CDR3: TGTGCCAGCAGCACCTCCGGGACCGTCTATGGCTACACCTTC.

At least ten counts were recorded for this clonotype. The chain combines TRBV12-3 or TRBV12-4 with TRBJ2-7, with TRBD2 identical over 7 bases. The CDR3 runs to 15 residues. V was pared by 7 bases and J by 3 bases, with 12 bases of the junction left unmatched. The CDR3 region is CASTVASGIGYEQYF. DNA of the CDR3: TGTGCCAGCACCGTGGCCAGCGGGATCGGCTACGAGCAGTACTTC.

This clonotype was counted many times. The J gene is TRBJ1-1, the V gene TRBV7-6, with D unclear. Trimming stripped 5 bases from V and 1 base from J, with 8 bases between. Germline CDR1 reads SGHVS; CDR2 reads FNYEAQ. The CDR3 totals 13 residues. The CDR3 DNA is TGTGCCAGCAGCGTAGACTGGAACACTGAAGCTTTCTTT. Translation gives CASSVDWNTEAFF. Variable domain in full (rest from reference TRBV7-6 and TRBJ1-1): GAGVSQSPRYKVTKRGQDVALRCDPISGHVSLYWYRQALGQGPEFLTYFNYEAQQDKSGLPNDRFSAERPEGSISTLTIQRTEQRDSAMYRCASSVDWNTEAFFGQGTRLTVV.

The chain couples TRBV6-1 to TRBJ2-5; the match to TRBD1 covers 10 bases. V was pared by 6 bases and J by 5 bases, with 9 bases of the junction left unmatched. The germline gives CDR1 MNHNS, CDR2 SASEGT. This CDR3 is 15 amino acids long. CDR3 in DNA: TGTGCCAGCAGCATTGGGACAGGGGCGGTGGAGACCCAGTACTTC. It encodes CASSIGTGAVETQYF.

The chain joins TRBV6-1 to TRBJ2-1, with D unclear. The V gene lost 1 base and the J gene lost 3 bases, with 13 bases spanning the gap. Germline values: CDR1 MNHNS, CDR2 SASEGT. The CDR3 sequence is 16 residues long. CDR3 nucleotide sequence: TGTGCCAGCAGTGAAGATGGCCGGATGTACTACAATGAGCAGTTCTTC. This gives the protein CASSEDGRMYYNEQFF.

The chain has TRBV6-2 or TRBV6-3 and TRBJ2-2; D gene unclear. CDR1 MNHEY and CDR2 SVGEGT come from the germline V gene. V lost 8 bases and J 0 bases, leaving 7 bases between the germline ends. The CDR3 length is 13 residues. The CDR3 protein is CASGRTNTGELFF. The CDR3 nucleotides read TGTGCCAGCGGCAGAACGAACACCGGGGAGCTGTTTTTT.

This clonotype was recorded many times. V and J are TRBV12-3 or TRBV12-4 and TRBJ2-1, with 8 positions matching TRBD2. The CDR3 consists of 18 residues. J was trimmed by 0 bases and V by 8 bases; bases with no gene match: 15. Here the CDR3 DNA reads TGTGCCAGCGCCCCCGGGCTAGCGGGCCCCAGCTCCTACAATGAGCAGTTCTTC. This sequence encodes CASAPGLAGPSSYNEQFF.

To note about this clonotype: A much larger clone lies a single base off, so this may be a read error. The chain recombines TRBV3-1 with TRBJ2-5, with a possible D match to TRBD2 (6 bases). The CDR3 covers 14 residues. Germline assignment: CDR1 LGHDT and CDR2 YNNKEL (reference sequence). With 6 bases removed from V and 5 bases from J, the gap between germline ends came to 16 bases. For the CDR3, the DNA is TGTGCCAGCAGTCATCGGGGGTCCGGGGAGACCCAGTACTTC. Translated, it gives CASSHRGSGETQYF.

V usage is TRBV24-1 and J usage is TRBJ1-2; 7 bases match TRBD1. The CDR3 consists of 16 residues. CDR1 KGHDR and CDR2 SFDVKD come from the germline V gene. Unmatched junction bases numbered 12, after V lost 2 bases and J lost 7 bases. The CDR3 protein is CATSDSQGGARSGYTF. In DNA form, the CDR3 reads TGTGCCACCAGTGATTCCCAGGGGGGGGCCAGGAGTGGCTACACCTTC.

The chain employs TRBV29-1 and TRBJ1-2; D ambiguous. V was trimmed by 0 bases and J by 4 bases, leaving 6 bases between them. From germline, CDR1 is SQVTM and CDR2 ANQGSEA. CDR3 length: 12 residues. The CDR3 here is CSVEDPFYGYTF. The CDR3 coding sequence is TGCAGCGTTGAAGATCCCTTCTATGGCTACACCTTC.

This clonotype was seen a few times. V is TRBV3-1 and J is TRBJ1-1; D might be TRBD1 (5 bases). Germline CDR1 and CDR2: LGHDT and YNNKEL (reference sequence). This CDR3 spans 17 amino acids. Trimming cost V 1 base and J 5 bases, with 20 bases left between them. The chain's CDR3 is CASSQAPIAGRKTEAFF. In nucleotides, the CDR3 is TGTGCCAGCAGCCAAGCCCCCATCGCAGGGAGGAAAACTGAAGCTTTCTTT.

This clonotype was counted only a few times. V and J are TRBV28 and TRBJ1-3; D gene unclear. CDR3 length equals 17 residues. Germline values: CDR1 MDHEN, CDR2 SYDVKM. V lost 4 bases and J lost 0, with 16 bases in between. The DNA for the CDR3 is TGTGCCAGCAGTTCCCTGTCCGAAAGGGACTCTGGAAACACCATATATTTT. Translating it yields CASSSLSERDSGNTIYF.

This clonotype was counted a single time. The CDR3 region has the DNA TGTGCCAGCACCCCCTCCAGGGACAGGGGCGAGCAGTACTTC. This encodes CASTPSRDRGEQYF. This chain joins TRBV7-8 and TRBJ2-7, with 10 positions matching TRBD1. From germline, CDR1 is SGHVS and CDR2 FQNEAQ. This CDR3 has 14 residues. V shed 7 bases and J 6 bases; nucleotides not matched to a gene: 9.

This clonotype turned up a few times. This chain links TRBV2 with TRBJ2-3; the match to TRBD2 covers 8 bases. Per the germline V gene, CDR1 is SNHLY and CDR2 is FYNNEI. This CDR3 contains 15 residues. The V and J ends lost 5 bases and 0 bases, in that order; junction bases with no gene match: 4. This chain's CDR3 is CASSSTSASTDTQYF. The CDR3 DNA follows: TGTGCCAGCAGTTCGACTAGCGCGAGCACAGATACGCAGTATTTT.

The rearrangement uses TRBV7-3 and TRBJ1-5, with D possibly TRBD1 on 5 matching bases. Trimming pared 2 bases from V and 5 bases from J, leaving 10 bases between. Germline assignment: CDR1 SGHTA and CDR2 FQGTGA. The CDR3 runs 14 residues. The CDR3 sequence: CASSLQGGDQPQHF. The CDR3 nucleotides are TGTGCCAGCAGCTTACAGGGTGGGGATCAGCCCCAGCATTTT.

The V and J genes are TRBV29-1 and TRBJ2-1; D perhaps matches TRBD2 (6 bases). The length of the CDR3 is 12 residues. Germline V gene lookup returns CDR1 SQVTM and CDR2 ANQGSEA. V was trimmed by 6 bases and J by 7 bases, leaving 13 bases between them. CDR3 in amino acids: CSVGVSGNEQFF. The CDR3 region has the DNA TGCAGCGTGGGGGTCAGCGGGAATGAGCAGTTCTTC.

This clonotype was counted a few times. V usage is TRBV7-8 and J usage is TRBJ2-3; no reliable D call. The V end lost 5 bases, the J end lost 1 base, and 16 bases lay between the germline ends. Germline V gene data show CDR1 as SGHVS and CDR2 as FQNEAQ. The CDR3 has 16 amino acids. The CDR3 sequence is CASSPLVLEGTDTQYF. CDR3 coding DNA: TGTGCCAGCAGCCCCCTAGTGCTAGAGGGCACAGATACGCAGTATTTT.

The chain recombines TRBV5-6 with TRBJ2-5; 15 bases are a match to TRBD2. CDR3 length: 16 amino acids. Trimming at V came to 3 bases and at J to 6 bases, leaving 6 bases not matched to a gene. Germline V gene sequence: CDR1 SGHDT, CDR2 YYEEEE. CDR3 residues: CASSYGTSGGLKTQYF. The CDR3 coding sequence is TGTGCCAGCAGCTACGGGACTAGCGGGGGGCTGAAGACCCAGTACTTC.

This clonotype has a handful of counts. The CDR3 region is CASRTSGMETQYF. Written as DNA, the CDR3 is TGTGCCAGCAGGACTAGCGGGATGGAGACCCAGTACTTC. The V call is TRBV7-2, the J call TRBJ2-5; 11 positions match TRBD2. This CDR3 is 13 amino acids long. CDR1 is SGHTA and CDR2 is FQGNSA in the germline V gene. V lost 6 bases, J lost 5 bases, and 2 bases stayed unmatched.